The subject of this entry is one TCR beta chain. This record belongs to a study of blood T cell repertoires in COVID-19. V lost 0 bases to trimming and J lost 4 bases, with 14 bases between them. Germline lookup yields CDR1 LGHNA and CDR2 YSLEER. CDR3 length: 16 amino acids. Assay: immunoSEQ multiplex PCR; the TCRdb copy retains only in-frame clones and omits some. The sample has 110,000 or so clones, about four fifths seen once. The sequence derives from a woman aged 70-85 years with acute or convalescent COVID-19. The rearrangement uses TRBV4-3 and TRBJ2-3; no clear D gene. The sequencing input was peripheral blood. CDR3 sequence reads: CASSQDLGRYADTQYF. The CDR3 DNA reads as TGCGCCAGCAGCCAAGATCTAGGTCGGTATGCAGATACGCAGTATTTT.